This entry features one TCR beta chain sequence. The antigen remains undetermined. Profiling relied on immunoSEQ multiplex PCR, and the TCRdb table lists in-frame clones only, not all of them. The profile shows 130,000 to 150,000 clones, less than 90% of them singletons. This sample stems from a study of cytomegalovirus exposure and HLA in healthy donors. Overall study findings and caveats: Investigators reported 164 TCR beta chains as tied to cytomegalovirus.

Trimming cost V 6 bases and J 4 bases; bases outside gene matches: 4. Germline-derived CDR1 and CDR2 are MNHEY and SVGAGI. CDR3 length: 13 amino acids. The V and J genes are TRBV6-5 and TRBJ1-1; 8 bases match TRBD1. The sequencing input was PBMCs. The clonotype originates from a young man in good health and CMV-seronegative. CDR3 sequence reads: CASRKDRATEAFF. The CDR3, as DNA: TGTGCCAGCAGAAAGGACAGGGCCACTGAAGCTTTCTTT.